Each of the 21 T cell receptor beta chains below was sequenced from the same sample in a study of follicular helper T cells after annual influenza vaccination (TCRdb year 2017). The sample's time point label, in plain terms: 2015-2016 season, pre-vaccination. Library creation used the immunoSEQ multiplex PCR assay. Here the immuneACCESS table is served through TCRdb, limited to in-frame sequences with V and J called. Missing clones are a known gap in these copies; in checked studies unresolved V genes cover under half, and the rest lacks a known reason. The sample table shows fewer than 15,000 clones, and roughly 80% are seen once. The ten largest clones take up 0.35% to 0.5% of the sample. The source was CXCR5- memory CD4+ T cells sorted from blood, collected on the day of influenza vaccination. The cell subset or site label of this sample denotes: CXCR5- memory CD4 T cells. The receptors come from an adult who received the influenza vaccine.

This chain joins TRBV5-1 and TRBJ2-2; possible D gene TRBD2, 5 bases. Deletions cut 3 bases from V and 0 bases from J, with 9 bases between. The CDR3 has 15 residues. In germline, CDR1 is SGHRS, CDR2 YFSETQ. For the CDR3, the DNA is TGCGCCAGCAGCTATAGGACTCCGAACACCGGGGAGCTGTTTTTT. It encodes CASSYRTPNTGELFF. The variable domain in full, with the rest retrieved from reference TRBV5-1 and TRBJ2-2, is KAGVTQTPRYLIKTRGQQVTLSCSPISGHRSVSWYQQTPGQGLQFLFEYFSETQRNKGNFPGRFSGRQFSNSRSEMNVSTLELGDSALYLCASSYRTPNTGELFFGEGSRLTVL.

The V and J genes are TRBV28 and TRBJ1-2; D might be TRBD1 (5 bases). This CDR3 has 14 amino acids. The germline V gene has CDR1 MDHEN and CDR2 SYDVKM. Between the trimmed V and J ends, which lost 6 bases and 4 bases, there was a span of 15 bases. This CDR3 reads CASSKSGGGYGYTF. Here the CDR3 DNA reads TGTGCCAGCAGCAAAAGTGGGGGGGGCTATGGCTACACCTTC.

V is TRBV4-3 and J is TRBJ2-3; TRBD2 agrees at 10 bases. Germline V lookup: CDR1 LGHNA, CDR2 YSLEER. The V and J ends lost 3 bases and 5 bases, in that order; junction bases with no gene match: 5. This CDR3 region has 15 residues. CDR3 DNA sequence: TGCGCCAGCAGCCACCAAGCGGGGGGGCAAGATACGCAGTATTTT. Its translation: CASSHQAGGQDTQYF.

The rearrangement links TRBV9 to TRBJ2-6; no definite D call. Looked up from germline, CDR1 is SGDLS and CDR2 is YYNGEE. V was cut by 4 bases and J by 1 base, with 21 bases left in between. The CDR3 length is 19 residues. CDR3: CASSPRFGVPRSGANVLTF. The CDR3 DNA sequence: TGTGCCAGCAGCCCGCGGTTTGGGGTGCCTAGGTCTGGGGCCAACGTCCTGACTTTC.

The chain has TRBV2 and TRBJ2-5, with TRBD1 matching over 8 bases. Germline values: CDR1 SNHLY, CDR2 FYNNEI. After removal of 3 bases from V and 5 bases from J, the junction contained 2 bases not matched to a gene. The CDR3 is 13 amino acids. The CDR3 sequence is CASSEDRVETQYF. DNA of the CDR3: TGTGCCAGCAGTGAGGACAGGGTTGAGACCCAGTACTTC.

The table lists this clone with a few counts. The chain employs TRBV27 and TRBJ2-7, with 8 bases identical to TRBD1. Germline V lookup: CDR1 MNHEY, CDR2 SMNVEV (reference sequence). With V trimmed by 6 bases and J by 0 bases, 7 bases remained unmatched. The CDR3 loop spans 15 amino acids. The chain's CDR3 is CASSTRDRSSYEQYF. Written as DNA, the CDR3 is TGTGCCAGCAGCACTCGGGACAGGAGCTCCTACGAGCAGTACTTC.

The count of this clone is one. The rearrangement joins TRBV6-5 to TRBJ1-2, with D possibly matching TRBD1 (5 bases). V gave up 0 bases and J gave up 8 bases, with 19 bases separating them. The CDR3 runs 16 residues. The germline V gene encodes CDR1 MNHEY and CDR2 SVGAGI. The DNA of the CDR3 is TGTGCCAGCAGTTACTCGAGGGCAGGGACTAGGGCGGGCTACACCTTC. It is translated as CASSYSRAGTRAGYTF.

The rearrangement links TRBV7-2 to TRBJ1-6; TRBD1 matches at 8 bases. This CDR3 comprises 16 residues. J gave up 7 bases and V 1 base, and 6 bases lay outside the gene matches. Germline V lookup: CDR1 SGHTA, CDR2 FQGNSA. CDR3 DNA: TGTGCCAGCAGCTTAGGACGGGACAGGATAAATTCACCCCTCCACTTT. Residues: CASSLGRDRINSPLHF. The variable domain in full, completed from reference TRBV7-2 and TRBJ1-6, reads GAGVSQSPSNKVTEKGKDVELRCDPISGHTALYWYRQSLGQGLEFLIYFQGNSAPDKSGLPSDRFSAERTGGSVSTLTIQRTQQEDSAVYLCASSLGRDRINSPLHFGNGTRLTVT.

This chain links TRBV5-1 with TRBJ1-4, with D uncertain. Germline V gives CDR1 SGHRS, CDR2 YFSETQ. The CDR3 covers 14 residues. V was clipped by 6 bases and J by 5 bases, with 14 bases between them. CDR3 in amino acids: CASKRSTKNEKLFF. DNA of the CDR3: TGCGCCAGCAAAAGATCAACTAAAAATGAAAAACTGTTTTTT.

The chain recombines TRBV28 with TRBJ2-1; the D is unclear. V lost 2 bases to trimming and J lost 12 bases, with 14 bases between them. This CDR3 has 13 amino acids. CDR1 and CDR2 from the germline V gene are MDHEN and SYDVKM. The CDR3 coding sequence is TGTGCCAGCAGTTTACGGGTCGGGTCCTTGCAGTTCTTC. Translation: CASSLRVGSLQFF. Based on the CDR3 plus reference TRBV28 and TRBJ2-1, the full variable domain is DVKVTQSSRYLVKRTGEKVFLECVQDMDHENMFWYRQDPGLGLRLIYFSYDVKMKEKGDIPEGYSVSREKKERFSLILESASTNQTSMYLCASSLRVGSLQFFGPGTRLTVL.

The rearrangement links TRBV5-4 to TRBJ1-6, with D unclear. There are 13 residues in the CDR3. CDR1 is SGHNT and CDR2 is YYREEE in the germline V gene (reference sequence). V shed 8 bases and J shed 7 bases, with 13 bases lying between them. The CDR3 reads CASEVQGNSPLHF. CDR3 bases: TGTGCCAGTGAGGTTCAAGGAAATTCACCCCTCCACTTT. The full variable domain, in which reference TRBV5-4 and TRBJ1-6 provide the parts outside the CDR3, is ETGVTQSPTHLIKTRGQQVTLRCSSQSGHNTVSWYQQALGQGPQFIFQYYREEENGRGNFPPRFSGLQFPNYSSELNVNALELDDSALYLCASEVQGNSPLHFGNGTRLTVT.

The genes are TRBV9 and TRBJ2-7; possible D gene TRBD1, 6 bases. V was clipped by 2 bases and J by 9 bases, with 18 bases between them. The CDR3 totals 14 residues. Germline V gives CDR1 SGDLS, CDR2 YYNGEE. This CDR3 is CASSVDGWIGGQYF. In DNA form, the CDR3 reads TGTGCCAGCAGCGTTGATGGATGGATAGGGGGGCAGTACTTC.

The rearrangement links TRBV11-2 to TRBJ2-7; the match to TRBD2 covers 7 bases. CDR1 and CDR2 (germline): SGHAT, FQNNGV. CDR3 length: 15 amino acids. V shed 1 base, J shed 3 bases, and the junction held 6 bases outside the gene matches. DNA for the CDR3: TGTGCCAGCAGCTTAGGGCCCTCGGGGGGCTACGAGCAGTACTTC. This gives the protein CASSLGPSGGYEQYF.

This clone appeared a single time. This chain uses TRBV29-1 with TRBJ2-3; possibly TRBD2 for D (6 bases). Deletions cut 4 bases from V and 6 bases from J, with 8 bases between. The CDR3 length is 11 residues. Per germline, CDR1 SQVTM and CDR2 ANQGSEA. CDR3 coding DNA: TGCAGCGTTGGGGGGGTGGATACGCAGTATTTT. Translating gives CSVGGVDTQYF.

The chain carries TRBV7-2 and TRBJ2-3; 7 positions agree with TRBD2. Germline trimming cut 0 bases from V and 1 base from J; bases unmatched to any gene: 7. The germline gives CDR1 SGHTA, CDR2 FQGNSA. The CDR3 runs to 17 residues. Here the CDR3 reads CASSLAHGLVGTDTQYF. The CDR3 DNA reads TGTGCCAGCAGCTTAGCCCACGGACTAGTGGGCACAGATACGCAGTATTTT.

The chain has TRBV18 and TRBJ2-1; TRBD2 aligns across 15 bases. Germline lookup yields CDR1 KGHSH and CDR2 LQKENI. The trim removed 7 bases at V and 7 bases at J, leaving 8 bases unmatched. The CDR3 has 16 residues. The CDR3 loop is CASLRTSGGAGNEQFF. The CDR3 region has the DNA TGTGCCAGCTTAAGGACTAGCGGGGGGGCCGGGAATGAGCAGTTCTTC.

The chain joins TRBV5-1 to TRBJ1-3, with TRBD1 matching 9 bases. The ends lost 4 bases at V and 8 bases at J; junction bases unmatched: 10. This CDR3 comprises 15 residues. Germline values: CDR1 SGHRS, CDR2 YFSETQ. The CDR3 DNA reads as TGCGCCAGCAGCCCCCGCCGGGACAGGGCCCACACCATATATTTT. Amino acid sequence: CASSPRRDRAHTIYF.

The J gene is TRBJ1-1, the V gene TRBV28; D ambiguous. This CDR3 region has 11 residues. Trimming removed 10 bases from V and 2 bases from J, with 8 bases in between. Per the germline V gene, CDR1 is MDHEN and CDR2 is SYDVKM. CDR3 residues: CATNINTEAFF. The CDR3 DNA follows: TGTGCCACAAACATCAACACTGAAGCTTTCTTT.

The rearrangement uses TRBV20-1 and TRBJ1-2; D is uncertain. Germline V CDR1 and CDR2: DFQATT, SNEGSKA (reference sequence). The CDR3 has 11 residues. V was pared by 6 bases and J by 4 bases, with 9 bases between. The DNA for the CDR3 is TGCAGTGCCCGAAAGGGCTATGGCTACACCTTC. Translated: CSARKGYGYTF.

The V call is TRBV4-1, the J call TRBJ2-1; 8 bases align to TRBD2. The CDR3 runs to 19 residues. The V and J ends lost 1 base and 4 bases, in that order; junction bases with no gene match: 15. Looked up from germline, CDR1 is MGHRA and CDR2 is YSYEKL. CDR3 in DNA: TGCGCCAGCAGCCAAGGGATGGCTTGGCGGGGGGACACATACAATGAGCAGTTCTTC. This gives the protein CASSQGMAWRGDTYNEQFF.

This chain joins TRBV5-4 and TRBJ2-5; 7 nucleotides agree with TRBD2. CDR3 length: 14 amino acids. Trimming took 0 bases from V and 1 from J; bases not matched to a gene: 0. Germline CDR1 and CDR2: SGHNT and YYREEE (reference sequence). CDR3 loop: CASSLGLAQETQYF. The DNA of the CDR3 is TGTGCCAGCAGCTTGGGACTAGCCCAAGAGACCCAGTACTTC. Full variable domain (missing parts from reference TRBV5-4 and TRBJ2-5): ETGVTQSPTHLIKTRGQQVTLRCSSQSGHNTVSWYQQALGQGPQFIFQYYREEENGRGNFPPRFSGLQFPNYSSELNVNALELDDSALYLCASSLGLAQETQYFGPGTRLLVL.